This is a list of T cell receptor beta chains from one sample in a study of blood T cells in healthy people across ages. Via MiXCR, TCRdb re-called the 5' RACE reads, giving one row per CDR3 protein. The table has roughly 1.5 million distinct CDR3 sequences, under 55% seen once; the top ten hold just over 4%. The sequencing input was blood. These receptors were obtained from a woman aged 18-29 years in good health. CDR3s include the opening cysteine and the closing phenylalanine or tryptophan. D genes are given only for firm matches. Clone size is shown for a subset of rows, as once, few, many or a class of expanded clone.

CDR3 length: 13
D gene: .
clone size: few
J gene: TRBJ1-1
V gene: TRBV2
CDR3 protein: CASPRRGNTEAFF
CDR3 DNA: TGTGCCAGTCCCCGGAGAGGGAACACTGAAGCTTTCTTT

CDR3 length: 16
D gene: .
clone size: once
J gene: TRBJ2-1
V gene: TRBV28
CDR3 protein: CASSHHPSRGYNEQFF
CDR3 DNA: TGTGCCAGCAGCCACCACCCCTCGAGGGGCTACAATGAGCAGTTCTTC

CDR3 length: 12
D gene: .
clone size: few
J gene: TRBJ1-5
V gene: TRBV12-3/TRBV12-4
CDR3 protein: CASSLNVQPQHF
CDR3 DNA: TGTGCCAGCAGTTTAAATGTCCAGCCCCAGCATTTT

CDR3 length: 16
D gene: .
clone size: .
J gene: TRBJ2-3
V gene: TRBV15
CDR3 protein: CATSRDRGILTDTQYF
CDR3 DNA: TGTGCCACCAGCAGAGATCGAGGGATCCTCACAGATACGCAGTATTTT

CDR3 length: 15
D gene: .
clone size: few
J gene: TRBJ2-3
V gene: TRBV27
CDR3 protein: CASSPEAGYLDTQYF
CDR3 DNA: TGTGCCAGCAGTCCCGAGGCGGGATATCTAGATACGCAGTATTTT

CDR3 length: 13
D gene: TRBD1
clone size: .
J gene: TRBJ1-2
V gene: TRBV20-1
CDR3 protein: CSRRTGSVYGYTF
CDR3 DNA: TGCAGTCGCCGGACAGGGAGCGTCTATGGCTACACCTTC

CDR3 length: 16
D gene: .
clone size: few
J gene: TRBJ1-2
V gene: TRBV16
CDR3 protein: CASSPSLLIANYGYTF
CDR3 DNA: TGTGCCAGCAGCCCCTCCCTTCTGATAGCTAACTATGGCTACACCTTC

CDR3 length: 15
D gene: TRBD1
clone size: .
J gene: TRBJ2-7
V gene: TRBV12-3/TRBV12-4
CDR3 protein: CASTLGTGRTYEQYF
CDR3 DNA: TGTGCCAGCACCTTGGGGACAGGGAGAACCTACGAGCAGTACTTC

CDR3 length: 14
D gene: .
clone size: few
J gene: TRBJ1-2
V gene: TRBV7-2
CDR3 protein: CASSPWTALWGYTF
CDR3 DNA: TGTGCCAGCAGCCCATGGACGGCGCTATGGGGCTACACCTTC

CDR3 length: 13
D gene: TRBD1
clone size: .
J gene: TRBJ1-2
V gene: TRBV27
CDR3 protein: CASAGTVNYGYTF
CDR3 DNA: TGTGCCAGCGCCGGGACAGTAAACTATGGCTACACCTTC

CDR3 length: 14
D gene: TRBD1
clone size: once
J gene: TRBJ1-4
V gene: TRBV6-1
CDR3 protein: CASRRGDRNEKLFF
CDR3 DNA: TGTGCCAGCAGAAGAGGGGACAGGAATGAAAAACTGTTTTTT

CDR3 length: 16
D gene: TRBD1
clone size: .
J gene: TRBJ2-5
V gene: TRBV7-2
CDR3 protein: CASSLAGTGAQETQYF
CDR3 DNA: TGTGCCAGCAGCTTAGCGGGGACAGGGGCGCAAGAGACCCAGTACTTC

CDR3 length: 12
D gene: .
clone size: few
J gene: TRBJ1-1
V gene: TRBV7-9
CDR3 protein: CASRERTAEAFF
CDR3 DNA: TGTGCCTCCCGCGAACGAACGGCTGAAGCTTTCTTT

CDR3 length: 16
D gene: .
clone size: few
J gene: TRBJ2-1
V gene: TRBV9
CDR3 protein: CASSPYVGGNYNEQFF
CDR3 DNA: TGTGCCAGCAGCCCCTACGTGGGCGGAAACTACAATGAGCAGTTCTTC

CDR3 length: 15
D gene: .
clone size: .
J gene: TRBJ1-5
V gene: TRBV20-1
CDR3 protein: CSARASESSNQPQHF
CDR3 DNA: TGCAGTGCTAGAGCCTCCGAAAGTTCCAATCAGCCCCAGCATTTT

CDR3 length: 15
D gene: TRBD1
clone size: .
J gene: TRBJ1-2
V gene: TRBV3-1
CDR3 protein: CASSQVDRDNYGYTF
CDR3 DNA: TGTGCCAGCAGCCAGGTAGACAGGGATAACTATGGCTACACCTTC

CDR3 length: 10
D gene: .
clone size: .
J gene: TRBJ2-2
V gene: TRBV29-1
CDR3 protein: CSVRDGELFF
CDR3 DNA: TGCAGCGTTCGCGACGGGGAGCTGTTTTTT

CDR3 length: 15
D gene: TRBD1
clone size: .
J gene: TRBJ2-7
V gene: TRBV12-3/TRBV12-4
CDR3 protein: CASSFWTGGHNEQYF
CDR3 DNA: TGTGCCAGCAGTTTCTGGACAGGGGGACACAATGAGCAGTACTTC

CDR3 length: 13
D gene: .
clone size: few
J gene: TRBJ2-5
V gene: TRBV7-2
CDR3 protein: CASSVDHQETQYF
CDR3 DNA: TGTGCCAGCAGCGTAGACCACCAAGAGACCCAGTACTTC

CDR3 length: 13
D gene: .
clone size: .
J gene: TRBJ2-5
V gene: TRBV4-1
CDR3 protein: CASSQGSQGTQYF
CDR3 DNA: TGCGCCAGCAGCCAAGGATCACAAGGGACCCAGTACTTC